The source of this T cell receptor beta chain is a study of T-cell memory formation after mild COVID-19 (dated by TCRdb to about 2021). Context from the whole study: TCR sequence clusters from the two donors were largely donor specific. In two donors, T-cell clones that expanded and contracted after mild COVID-19 were followed by sequencing TCRalpha and TCRbeta repertoires longitudinally. The cohort comprised two young, previously healthy adult volunteers, one female and one male. The research as a whole found: Whether the second-wave clones peaking on day 37 were SARS-CoV-2 specific was not confirmed. Contracting CD4+ clones were found mainly in CM and EM memory subsets, while CD8+ clones were enriched in EMRA. The detection of some responding clones in pre-infection memory suggests that pre-existing cross-reactive memory T cells joined the SARS-CoV-2 response. Only a couple of mild cases were covered in the study, and larger cohorts including severe cases with pre-infection samples were considered necessary. Clones that contracted from day 15 to 85 showed balanced CD4/CD8 phenotypes, whereas a second wave of clones that expanded from day 15 to 37 leaned towards CD4+.

Sequenced on an Illumina NovaSeq 6000. TCRalpha and TCRbeta cDNA libraries were built by 5'RACE with constant-segment primers, adding sample barcodes and unique molecular identifiers. RNA was extracted from every sample with Trizol reagent. Libraries were amplified in two PCR steps, with a second sample barcode and Illumina TruSeq adapters added in the second step. Libraries were sequenced on an Illumina NovaSeq with 2 x 150 bp paired-end reads. Regarding the original processing steps: Reads were demultiplexed and collapsed into UMI-guided consensus sequences with migec v1.2.7. Using mixcr v2.1.11, UMI consensuses were aligned to TRA and TRB V and J templates and then assembled into clonotypes. A clonotype was counted as expanded or contracted only if both edgeR and NoisET called the change significant, with noise models trained on biological replicates. For edgeR calls, the thresholds were a false discovery rate-adjusted p below 0.01 and a log2 fold-change of 1. As an exploratory analysis of dynamics, max-normalized trajectories of the 1000 most abundant clonotypes were examined by PCA with hierarchical clustering. The CD4 or CD8 phenotype of responding clones was assigned using the separately sequenced CD4+ and CD8+ repertoires. The public reads were run again by TCRdb, first through fastp at Q25 and then through MiXCR, and only productive beta chains were kept. One record per CDR3 amino acid sequence lists the most common genes and DNA. The V and J calls, along with clone size, are taken from TCRdb and not from the paper's own processing. Across this sample there are under 550,000 distinct CDR3 sequences, with approximately 19% seen only once. Of the sample, 20% to 25% is held by the ten largest clones.

The count of this clonotype is one. Which antigen it targets is not known. Base qualities were left out, and no much larger clone turns up one base away. One read yields weak evidence. PBMCs were isolated by Ficoll-Paque density gradient centrifugation. A distance of 18 bases separates the germline ends of V and J, which lose 0 bases and 9 bases respectively. CDR1 and CDR2, looked up from the germline V gene, are SQVTM and ANQGSEA. Counted from cysteine to phenylalanine, this CDR3 has 15 amino acids. Only the CDR3 DNA stays, 45 bases, in frame from base 1. Input material: PBMCs or a T cell subset sorted from them (not recorded which). The TCR comes from a man younger than 35 who had mild COVID-19 (a few samples of this study predate the infection). The sample titles of this study are shuffled in the database, so cell type and time point are left out; the donor was told from shared clones. The chain links TRBV29-1 with TRBJ2-1; TRBD2 is perhaps the D gene, given 6 matching bases. The nucleotide sequence is TGCAGCGTTGAAGATCTAGGTGGGGGGAATCTTGAGCAGTTCTTC. Translation gives CSVEDLGGGNLEQFF.